The sequence of this TCR beta chain was determined in a study of shared clonotypes between healthy human individuals. For the study at large: A donor's plate count was three for CD4 naive and three for CD4 memory; CD8 naive had two and CD8 memory one.

There are 15 residues in the CDR3. V lost 3 bases to trimming and J lost 4 bases; unmatched junction nucleotides: 5. Germline lookup yields CDR1 KGHSH and CDR2 LQKENI. Points on this clone: This sample also contains other DNA sequences that code for the same CDR3.

Sorted-subset replicate PCRs used 200 ng DNA, approximately 30,000 T cell genomes. The protocol was immunoSEQ multiplex PCR, while the TCRdb copy is restricted to in-frame clones and leaves out a portion. The sample holds about 2.4 million clones; approximately 92% are singletons and the top ten take roughly 0.15%. The sequenced sample was naive CD4+ T cells sorted from blood. This sample's subset: CD45RA+ positively selected. The sequence was obtained from a man younger than 30 in good health. The J gene is TRBJ2-7, the V gene TRBV18, with 11 bases that match TRBD1. In DNA form, the CDR3 reads TGTGCCAGCTCACCGGGACAGGGGGAACTTTACGAGCAGTACTTC. Translating gives CASSPGQGELYEQYF.